The 20 T cell receptor beta chains below come from one sample, sequenced in a study of OX40 agonist ivuxolimab in advanced cancers. The library was obtained by the immunoSEQ multiplex PCR assay. TCRdb re-hosts the immuneACCESS table, in-frame sequences only. Its copies lack some clones; in the studies checked, an unresolved V gene accounts for under half of them, and the cause for the rest is not known. The sample records around 100,000 clones, about 91% of which are singletons. Around 2.5% of the sample is in the top ten clones. The sample consisted of CD4+ or CD8+ T cells sorted from blood, taken in a trial of the OX40 agonist ivuxolimab. The receptors derive from an adult with an advanced solid tumor such as melanoma, head and neck, liver or kidney cancer.

This clone was found a few times. V is TRBV7-9 and J is TRBJ2-2; D remains unclear. Trimming shortened V by 2 bases and J by 6 bases, and 13 bases separated the two germline ends. Germline lookup yields CDR1 SEHNR and CDR2 FQNEAQ (reference sequence). CDR3 length: 15 residues. CDR3 DNA sequence: TGTGCCAGCAGCTTACTGGCAGTAAAATCCGGGGAGCTGTTTTTT. Translated: CASSLLAVKSGELFF.

The V and J genes are TRBV4-1 and TRBJ2-3; D not resolved. V lost 1 base to trimming and J lost 4 bases, with 6 bases between them. The CDR3 consists of 13 residues. In germline, CDR1 is MGHRA, CDR2 YSYEKL. CDR3 loop: CASSQGVSDTQYF. The CDR3 DNA follows: TGCGCCAGCAGCCAAGGGGTTTCAGATACGCAGTATTTT.

This chain joins TRBV5-1 and TRBJ1-1; tentative D call: TRBD1 (5 bases). Looked up from germline, CDR1 is SGHRS and CDR2 is YFSETQ. The CDR3 length is 13 residues. Trimming removed 5 bases from V and 1 base from J, with 9 bases in between. The CDR3 region has the DNA TGCGCCAGCAGGGGACCGACGAACACTGAAGCTTTCTTT. This gives the protein CASRGPTNTEAFF. Full variable domain (rest looked up from reference TRBV5-1 and TRBJ1-1): KAGVTQTPRYLIKTRGQQVTLSCSPISGHRSVSWYQQTPGQGLQFLFEYFSETQRNKGNFPGRFSGRQFSNSRSEMNVSTLELGDSALYLCASRGPTNTEAFFGQGTRLTVV.

V usage is TRBV30 and J usage is TRBJ1-1; D possibly corresponds to TRBD1 (5 bases). The germline V gene has CDR1 GTSNPN and CDR2 SVGIG (reference sequence). The CDR3 length is 17 residues. V lost 0 bases to trimming and J lost 0 bases, with 17 bases between them. CDR3 amino acids: CAWSVPLGVWVNTEAFF. For the CDR3, the DNA is TGTGCCTGGAGTGTACCGTTGGGGGTATGGGTGAACACTGAAGCTTTCTTT. Full variable domain (outside the CDR3, taken from reference TRBV30 and TRBJ1-1): SQTIHQWPATLVQPVGSPLSLECTVEGTSNPNLYWYRQAAGRGLQLLFYSVGIGQISSEVPQNLSASRPQDRQFILSSKKLLLSDSGFYLCAWSVPLGVWVNTEAFFGQGTRLTVV.

This chain joins TRBV2 and TRBJ2-7, with 8 nucleotides matching TRBD2. Per the germline V gene, CDR1 is SNHLY and CDR2 is FYNNEI. This CDR3 comprises 15 residues. V shed 6 bases, J shed 0 bases, and the junction held 7 bases outside the gene matches. The CDR3 DNA sequence: TGTGCCAGCAGCGGGGGGCTAGCGGGCTCCTACGAGCAGTACTTC. This translates into CASSGGLAGSYEQYF.

The chain couples TRBV5-4 to TRBJ2-1; 11 positions match TRBD2. Germline CDR1 and CDR2: SGHNT and YYREEE (reference sequence). This CDR3 has 17 residues. V was pared by 4 bases and J by 0 bases, with 6 bases of the junction left unmatched. The CDR3 DNA is TGTGCCAGCAGCCCCCCTAGCGGGAGGTACTCCTACAATGAGCAGTTCTTC. Translation gives CASSPPSGRYSYNEQFF.

V is TRBV18 and J is TRBJ1-1; no clear D. The CDR3 is made up of 15 amino acids. Per germline, CDR1 KGHSH and CDR2 LQKENI. V was trimmed by 3 bases and J by 1 base, leaving 12 bases between them. The CDR3 sequence is CASSPTAMANTEAFF. CDR3 DNA: TGTGCCAGCTCACCCACAGCGATGGCGAACACTGAAGCTTTCTTT.

V and J are TRBV5-1 and TRBJ2-2; 8 bases match TRBD1. The CDR3 length is 15 residues. CDR1 is SGHRS, CDR2 YFSETQ, per germline. Germline trimming cut 4 bases from V and 5 bases from J; bases unmatched to any gene: 7. The CDR3, as DNA: TGCGCCAGCAGCAGCGGACAGGGAAGAACCGGGGAGCTGTTTTTT. Its translation is CASSSGQGRTGELFF.

This clone was picked up a small number of times. The V gene is TRBV7-3, the J gene TRBJ2-5; maybe TRBD2 (6 bases). V shed 1 base and J shed 5 bases, with 14 bases lying between them. The CDR3 is 15 amino acids. Per germline, CDR1 SGHTA and CDR2 FQGTGA. CDR3 region: CASSLNGAGGETQYF. The DNA of the CDR3 is TGTGCCAGCAGCTTAAACGGAGCGGGCGGGGAGACCCAGTACTTC.

V usage is TRBV15 and J usage is TRBJ2-5; D possibly matches TRBD1 or TRBD2 (5 bases each). The CDR3 has 16 amino acids. CDR1 is LNHNV, CDR2 YYDKDF, per germline (reference sequence). The V end was cut by 0 bases, the J end by 5 bases, with 16 bases between. CDR3 sequence reads: CATSRDSFSGRETQYF. The CDR3, as DNA: TGTGCCACCAGCAGAGATTCTTTTTCGGGGCGGGAGACCCAGTACTTC.

V usage is TRBV19 and J usage is TRBJ2-7; 8 bases are a match to TRBD1. Per the germline V gene, CDR1 is LNHDA and CDR2 is SQIVND (reference sequence). V lost 6 bases and J lost 4; bases outside the gene matches: 5. The CDR3 is 13 residues long. The CDR3 nucleotides are TGTGCCAGTAGCACAGGGGGTCGATACGAGCAGTACTTC. Translated, it gives CASSTGGRYEQYF.

The V and J genes are TRBV7-2 and TRBJ1-4, with 7 nucleotides matching TRBD1. V lost 6 bases and J lost 5; bases outside the gene matches: 9. The CDR3 totals 15 residues. CDR1 SGHTA and CDR2 FQGNSA come from the germline V gene. The CDR3 DNA reads TGTGCCAGCAGGCGACCGGGACAGACGAATGAAAAACTGTTTTTT. This translates into CASRRPGQTNEKLFF.

The chain links TRBV5-1 to TRBJ2-7; no firm D call. This CDR3 has 14 residues. The V end was cut by 0 bases, the J end by 3 bases, with 10 bases between. CDR1 is SGHRS, CDR2 YFSETQ, per germline. CDR3: CASSLVSGYYEQYF. The CDR3 DNA follows: TGCGCCAGCAGCTTGGTTTCTGGGTACTACGAGCAGTACTTC.

CDR3 nucleotides: TGTGCCAGCATAAATTTCCAGGGGGCGCGCGGCTACACCTTC. Amino acids: CASINFQGARGYTF. The chain employs TRBV6-5 and TRBJ1-2; TRBD1 matches 8 bases. CDR3 length: 14 amino acids. The V segment lost 7 bases and the J segment 8 bases; nucleotides outside the gene matches: 12. Germline V gene sequence: CDR1 MNHEY, CDR2 SVGAGI.

This chain links TRBV11-2 with TRBJ2-2, with D perhaps TRBD1 (7 bases). Germline assignment: CDR1 SGHAT and CDR2 FQNNGV. Deletions cut 5 bases from V and 3 bases from J, with 25 bases between. CDR3 length: 19 residues. Written as DNA, the CDR3 is TGTGCCAGCAGCCCAGGGGGGAGACTGGATTGGTTTGACACCGGGGAGCTGTTTTTT. It encodes CASSPGGRLDWFDTGELFF.

In this sample, this clone turned up once. The same CDR3 also results from other DNA sequences found in this sample. The chain has TRBV18 and TRBJ2-7; D is uncertain. Germline CDR1 is KGHSH and CDR2 is LQKENI. The CDR3 totals 13 residues. V was clipped by 0 bases and J by 3 bases, with 6 bases between them. The CDR3 coding sequence is TGTGCCAGCTCACCACCGGCCAGCTACGAGCAGTACTTC. Amino acids: CASSPPASYEQYF.

The V and J genes are TRBV5-1 and TRBJ2-3; the D gene is possibly TRBD2 (5 bases). V was pared by 1 base and J by 6 bases, with 15 bases between. There are 15 residues in the CDR3. Germline loops: CDR1 SGHRS, CDR2 YFSETQ. CDR3 in amino acids: CASSLSDGRADTQYF. The CDR3 DNA reads TGCGCCAGCAGCTTGTCTGACGGGCGGGCGGATACGCAGTATTTT. The whole variable domain, remainder taken from reference TRBV5-1 and TRBJ2-3, is KAGVTQTPRYLIKTRGQQVTLSCSPISGHRSVSWYQQTPGQGLQFLFEYFSETQRNKGNFPGRFSGRQFSNSRSEMNVSTLELGDSALYLCASSLSDGRADTQYFGPGTRLTVL.

The chain recombines TRBV18 with TRBJ2-3, with 7 positions matching TRBD1. The trim removed 2 bases at V and 2 bases at J, leaving 13 bases unmatched. The V gene's germline CDR1 is KGHSH and CDR2 LQKENI. The CDR3 is made up of 18 amino acids. The CDR3 spells CASSPNIGTVGITDTQYF. CDR3 nucleotides: TGTGCCAGCTCACCAAATATTGGGACAGTAGGAATCACAGATACGCAGTATTTT.

The chain couples TRBV5-4 to TRBJ2-1, with TRBD2 matching over 11 bases. Germline V gives CDR1 SGHNT, CDR2 YYREEE (reference sequence). V lost 5 bases to trimming and J lost 7 bases; unmatched junction nucleotides: 11. The CDR3 has 16 residues. The chain's CDR3 is CASSPISGRAANEQFF. Here the CDR3 DNA reads TGTGCCAGCAGTCCAATTAGCGGGAGGGCCGCTAATGAGCAGTTCTTC.

This chain uses TRBV4-3 with TRBJ2-7, with 11 positions matching TRBD2. The length of the CDR3 is 16 residues. Germline assignment: CDR1 LGHNA and CDR2 YSLEER. The ends lost 3 bases at V and 2 bases at J; junction bases unmatched: 6. For the CDR3, the DNA is TGCGCCAGCAGCCAGGGTAGCGGGAGGGGGACCTACGAGCAGTACTTC. Translated, it gives CASSQGSGRGTYEQYF.